Below, one T cell receptor (beta chain) is given with its context. Its antigen is not identified. This specimen belongs to a study of PD-1 blockade in classical Hodgkin lymphoma. Study outcomes and limitations: Factors driving the repertoire differences, possibly disease activity or prior therapy, remain undefined.

Time point specified: newly diagnosed, previously untreated cHL patient sample. Untreated, newly diagnosed classical Hodgkin lymphoma PBMCs were comparators. V dropped 8 bases and J dropped 0 bases, with 10 bases sitting between them. CDR3 length: 13 amino acids. CDR1 and CDR2 from the germline V gene are MDHEN and SYDVKM. Libraries were prepared by immunoSEQ multiplex PCR; TCRdb keeps only in-frame clonotypes and omits some of them. The sample lists some 49,000 clones, under 95% occurring once. The V call is TRBV28, the J call TRBJ1-1, with TRBD1 as a possible D gene (6 bases). The clonotype originates from a human donor with classical Hodgkin lymphoma. Sequenced sample: peripheral blood mononuclear cells (PBMCs). The CDR3 here is CASYRDMNTEAFF. The CDR3 DNA sequence: TGTGCCAGCTACAGGGACATGAACACTGAAGCTTTCTTT.